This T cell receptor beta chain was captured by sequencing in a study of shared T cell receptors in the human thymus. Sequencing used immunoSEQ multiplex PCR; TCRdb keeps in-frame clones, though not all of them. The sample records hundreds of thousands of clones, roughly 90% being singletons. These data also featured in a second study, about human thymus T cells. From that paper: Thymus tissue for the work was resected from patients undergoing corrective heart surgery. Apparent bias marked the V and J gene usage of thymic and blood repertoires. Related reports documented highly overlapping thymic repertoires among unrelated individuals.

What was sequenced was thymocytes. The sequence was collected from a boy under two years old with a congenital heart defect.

In DNA, the CDR3 is TGTGCCAGCTCACGACTAGCGGGACCCCCTCGGGAGCAGTACTTC. Its protein is CASSRLAGPPREQYF. The genes are TRBV18 and TRBJ2-7; 11 nucleotides match TRBD2. V lost 4 bases to trimming and J lost 7 bases; unmatched junction nucleotides: 9. There are 15 residues in the CDR3. Germline V lookup: CDR1 KGHSH, CDR2 LQKENI. The variable domain in full, with the rest retrieved from reference TRBV18 and TRBJ2-7, is NAGVMQNPRHLVRRRGQEARLRCSPMKGHSHVYWYRQLPEEGLKFMVYLQKENIIDESGMPKERFSAEFPKEGPSILRIQQVVRGDSAAYFCASSRLAGPPREQYFGPGTRLTVT.